A single sample is the source of the 15 T cell receptor beta chains below, sequenced in a study of T-cell reconstitution after alpha-beta-depleted transplantation in children. Unique molecular identifiers were built into the TCRbeta library. A single record per CDR3 protein comes from TCRdb applying MiXCR to the PCR reads. The repertoire includes about 600,000 distinct CDR3 sequences, about 23% of them detected once, and about 14% sits in the top ten. This specimen consisted of PBMCs, mostly from graft donor cells, obtained 360 days after TCRalphabeta/CD19-depleted stem cell transplant. The origin of the receptors is a boy under three years old who had a stem cell transplant for acute myeloid leukemia, so the T cells may come from the graft donor.

The V call is TRBV7-9, the J call TRBJ1-1; D gene uncertain. The CDR3 is made up of 13 amino acids. From germline, CDR1 is SEHNR and CDR2 FQNEAQ (reference sequence). Deletions cut 4 bases from V and 4 bases from J, with 10 bases between. CDR3 sequence (DNA): TGTGCCAGCAGCTCGCAAGGGCTCACTGAAGCTTTCTTT. Its protein product is CASSSQGLTEAFF.

There are many counts of this clonotype. This chain joins TRBV10-3 and TRBJ1-1, with TRBD1 matching 7 bases. The CDR3 is 12 residues long. The germline V gene encodes CDR1 ENHRY and CDR2 SYGVKD. V shed 4 bases and J 4 bases; nucleotides not matched to a gene: 0. This chain's CDR3 is CAISGQGTEAFF. The CDR3 coding sequence is TGTGCCATCAGTGGACAGGGCACTGAAGCTTTCTTT.

Many counts were recorded for this clonotype. The V call is TRBV29-1, the J call TRBJ2-7; 7 nucleotides match TRBD1. There are 13 residues in the CDR3. Trimming took 3 bases from V and 5 from J; bases not matched to a gene: 7. Germline V gene lookup returns CDR1 SQVTM and CDR2 ANQGSEA. The CDR3 bases are TGCAGCGTTGATGTACAGGGGAACGACGAGCAGTACTTC. Translation: CSVDVQGNDEQYF.

This chain uses TRBV12-3 or TRBV12-4 with TRBJ2-2, with 7 bases lining up with TRBD1. V shed 1 base, J shed 3 bases, and the junction held 5 bases outside the gene matches. CDR3 size: 16 residues. For the CDR3, the DNA is TGTGCCAGCAGTTTAGATGCTGACAGGGACACCGGGGAGCTGTTTTTT. Translation gives CASSLDADRDTGELFF.

This clonotype has ten or more counts. The J gene is TRBJ1-6, the V gene TRBV7-2; D remains unclear. The germline CDR1 and CDR2 sequences are SGHTA and FQGNSA. V lost 3 bases to trimming and J lost 0 bases, with 3 bases between them. This CDR3 has 14 amino acids. This CDR3 is CASSFGSYNSPLHF. CDR3 nucleotides: TGTGCCAGCAGCTTCGGCTCCTATAATTCACCCCTCCACTTT.

The V gene is TRBV7-6, the J gene TRBJ2-2, with 7 bases that match TRBD1. Germline trimming cut 2 bases from V and 6 bases from J; bases unmatched to any gene: 3. The CDR3 sequence is 14 residues long. Germline CDR1 and CDR2: SGHVS and FNYEAQ. CDR3 region: CASSLPTGAGELFF. CDR3 DNA: TGTGCCAGCAGCTTACCCACAGGGGCCGGGGAGCTGTTTTTT.

The table lists this clonotype with many counts. V and J are TRBV21-1 and TRBJ2-7; the table calls TRBD1, which could not be checked here. TRBV21-1 is a pseudogene locus. The CDR3 covers 19 residues. As DNA, the CDR3 is TGTGCCAGCAGCAAAGGCGTAAGGGGATCAGGGATCCGTGCCTACGAGCAGTACGTC. Amino acid sequence: CASSKGVRGSGIRAYEQYV.

This clonotype appeared many times. The rearrangement links TRBV12-3 or TRBV12-4 to TRBJ1-1; 7 bases match TRBD1. This CDR3 is 12 amino acids long. V dropped 5 bases and J dropped 8; count of bases not matched to a gene: 5. The CDR3 bases are TGTGCCAGCAGTCCTAAACAGGGGGAAGCTTTCTTT. Amino acid sequence: CASSPKQGEAFF.

J is TRBJ2-5 and V is TRBV11-3; either TRBD1 or TRBD2 may fit D (5 bases each). Trimming pared 6 bases from V and 2 bases from J, leaving 13 bases between. The CDR3 totals 14 residues. Germline V lookup: CDR1 SGHNT, CDR2 YENEEA. The CDR3 loop reads CASSPPEGQETQYF. The CDR3 nucleotides read TGTGCCAGCAGTCCCCCCGAGGGGCAAGAGACCCAGTACTTC. The whole variable domain, remainder taken from reference TRBV11-3 and TRBJ2-5, is EAGVVQSPRYKIIEKKQPVAFWCNPISGHNTLYWYLQNLGQGPELLIRYENEEAVDDSQLPKDRFSAERLKGVDSTLKIQPAELGDSAVYLCASSPPEGQETQYFGPGTRLLVL.

The V gene is TRBV3-1, the J gene TRBJ2-5; D possibly corresponds to TRBD2 (6 bases). The CDR3 has 12 amino acids. Germline CDR1 is LGHDT and CDR2 is YNNKEL (reference sequence). V gave up 5 bases and J gave up 7 bases, with 11 bases separating them. DNA for the CDR3: TGTGCCAGCAGCGAGGGACTGCTGACCCAGTACTTC. Its translation: CASSEGLLTQYF.

The rearrangement uses TRBV4-3 and TRBJ1-5; D remains unclear. Germline CDR1 LGHNA, CDR2 YSLEER. Between the trimmed V and J ends, which lost 2 bases and 5 bases, there was a span of 7 bases. This CDR3 comprises 13 residues. In DNA, the CDR3 is TGCGCCAGCAGCCAATGGGTGGATCAGCCCCAGCATTTT. It codes for CASSQWVDQPQHF.

The chain combines TRBV10-2 with TRBJ2-3, with 15 bases matching TRBD2. J was trimmed by 5 bases and V by 5 bases; bases with no gene match: 17. Looked up from germline, CDR1 is WSHSY and CDR2 is SAAADI. The CDR3 is 20 residues long. CDR3 loop: CASSPPGTSGGPGSVDTQYF. The CDR3 DNA reads as TGCGCCAGCAGTCCCCCCGGGACTAGCGGGGGGCCTGGGTCCGTAGATACGCAGTATTTT.

This clonotype was recorded many times. This chain joins TRBV20-1 and TRBJ2-5, with D hard to call. Germline V lookup: CDR1 DFQATT, CDR2 SNEGSKA (reference sequence). Trimming removed 1 base from V and 1 base from J, with 1 base in between. The CDR3 runs to 11 residues. Written as DNA, the CDR3 is TGCAGTGCTAGAGTCCAAGAGACCCAGTACTTC. Its translation: CSARVQETQYF.

This clonotype was seen more than once but under ten times. V and J are TRBV15 and TRBJ2-1; TRBD2 is a possible D gene (6 bases). The V end lost 0 bases, the J end lost 0 bases, and 18 bases lay between the germline ends. The CDR3 runs 19 residues. Germline V gene data show CDR1 as LNHNV and CDR2 as YYDKDF (reference sequence). In nucleotides, the CDR3 is TGTGCCACCAGCAGAGATGGGGCCGCGGGGCAGGGCTCCTACAATGAGCAGTTCTTC. Amino acids: CATSRDGAAGQGSYNEQFF.

J is TRBJ1-1 and V is TRBV6-2 or TRBV6-3; no reliable D call. Germline lookup yields CDR1 MNHEY and CDR2 SVGEGT. V was clipped by 8 bases and J by 1 base, with 14 bases between them. This CDR3 has 14 amino acids. CDR3 amino acids: CASAGLQRNTEAFF. In nucleotides, the CDR3 is TGTGCCAGCGCCGGGCTACAGAGGAACACTGAAGCTTTCTTT.